Listed below are T cell receptor beta chains from one sample, sequenced in a study of read filtering for tumor transcriptome and immune sequencing. TCRdb recomputed calls from the reads with MiXCR, one row per CDR3 protein. The table includes roughly 38,000 distinct CDR3 sequences, roughly 13% detected once. The sequenced material came from a population of CD138-negative cells sorted from bone marrow. These receptors came from a donor aged 40 or older with multiple myeloma. CDR3s include the opening cysteine and the closing phenylalanine or tryptophan. The order of the fields is clone size, J gene, V gene, D gene, CDR3 protein, CDR3 DNA. D genes are given only for firm matches. Clone size is stated in some rows and not others, as once, few, many or a class when expanded.

few,TRBJ2-3,TRBV11-2,TRBD2,CASSPWLAGFTDTQYF,TGTGCCAGCAGCCCGTGGCTAGCGGGATTCACAGATACGCAGTATTTT
many,TRBJ2-1,TRBV9,NA,CASSPTDNEQFF,TGTGCCAGCAGCCCGACAGACAATGAGCAGTTCTTC
many,TRBJ2-7,TRBV7-2,TRBD1,CASSLDRGPYEQYF,TGTGCCAGCAGCTTAGACAGGGGGCCGTACGAGCAGTACTTC
many,TRBJ2-1,TRBV4-1,NA,CASSQPPGTGEQFF,TGCGCCAGCAGCCAACCGCCGGGGACGGGTGAGCAGTTCTTC
many,TRBJ2-3,TRBV30,TRBD2,CAWKASGSRNTQYF,TGTGCCTGGAAGGCTAGCGGGAGTCGGAATACGCAGTATTTT
few,TRBJ1-5,TRBV4-3,NA,CASSQAAGPEGQPQHF,TGCGCCAGCAGCCAAGCAGCAGGGCCGGAGGGGCAGCCCCAGCATTTT
many,TRBJ2-7,TRBV20-1,TRBD2,CSASSTGTSYTYEQYF,TGCAGTGCTAGTAGTACCGGGACTAGCTATACCTACGAGCAGTACTTC
NA,TRBJ2-1,TRBV7-9,TRBD2,CASSILAREGLSEQFF,TGTGCTAGCAGCATACTAGCGAGGGAGGGCCTTAGTGAGCAGTTCTTC
many,TRBJ2-1,TRBV20-1,NA,CSARADPSSYNEQFF,TGCAGTGCTAGAGCGGACCCGAGCTCCTACAATGAGCAGTTCTTC
many,TRBJ2-5,TRBV5-6,TRBD2,CASSSVAGKETQYF,TGTGCCAGCAGCTCCGTAGCGGGAAAAGAGACCCAGTACTTC
many,TRBJ2-7,TRBV28,TRBD2,CASSFSGAPASGSYEQYF,TGTGCCAGCAGTTTTTCAGGTGCCCCGGCTAGCGGGAGCTACGAGCAGTACTTC
many,TRBJ2-3,TRBV29-1,TRBD2,CSVEARLATDTQYF,TGCAGCGTTGAAGCGCGACTAGCGACAGATACGCAGTATTTT
many,TRBJ2-3,TRBV5-1,NA,CASSPNTDTQYF,TGTGCCAGCTCACCAAACACAGATACGCAGTATTTT
NA,TRBJ2-1,TRBV11-3,NA,CASSRGGWNEQFF,TGTGCCAGCAGCCGAGGGGGTTGGAATGAGCAGTTCTTC
many,TRBJ2-7,TRBV5-5,NA,CASSLLESSSYEQYF,TGTGCCAGCAGCTTGCTGGAGAGTAGCTCCTACGAGCAGTACTTC
many,TRBJ1-5,TRBV15,NA,CATSRVVRETGLRTGGQPQHF,TGTGCCACCAGCAGAGTTGTTCGTGAGACAGGATTGAGAACGGGCGGTCAGCCCCAGCATTTT
many,TRBJ2-5,TRBV2,TRBD1,CASSEQGAAETQYF,TGTGCCAGCAGTGAACAGGGGGCCGCGGAGACCCAGTACTTC
many,TRBJ2-1,TRBV6-1,TRBD2,CASWLAGGPVEQFF,TGTGCCAGCTGGCTAGCGGGAGGGCCGGTTGAGCAGTTCTTC
NA,TRBJ2-3,TRBV7-2,NA,CASSKSSDTQYF,TGTGCCAGCAGCAAAAGCTCAGATACGCAGTATTTT
many,TRBJ2-1,TRBV3-1,TRBD1,CASRAGTGFGNEQFF,TGCGCCAGCAGGGCCGGGACAGGGTTTGGCAATGAGCAGTTCTTC
many,TRBJ1-1,TRBV20-1,NA,CSARVPGNTEAFF,TGCAGTGCTAGAGTCCCGGGGAACACTGAAGCTTTCTTT
NA,TRBJ1-5,TRBV20-1,TRBD1,CGARDSKQPQHF,TGCGGTGCTAGGGACAGTAAACAGCCCCAGCATTTT
many,TRBJ2-3,TRBV28,TRBD2,CASIKEAGVRDTQYF,TGTGCCAGCATCAAAGAAGCGGGAGTCCGAGATACGCAGTATTTT
many,TRBJ2-1,TRBV10-1,TRBD2,CASSESSGSWDEQFF,TGCGCCAGCAGTGAGTCTAGCGGGAGCTGGGATGAGCAGTTCTTC
many,TRBJ2-1,TRBV6-2/TRBV6-3,NA,CASSYANEQFF,TGTGCCAGCAGTTACGCCAATGAGCAGTTCTTC
many,TRBJ2-1,TRBV24-1,TRBD2,CATSDGLAGGPVVGDEQFF,TGTGCCACCAGTGATGGACTAGCGGGAGGGCCAGTAGTTGGGGATGAGCAGTTCTTC
many,TRBJ1-2,TRBV28,NA,CASRTEYGYTF,TGTGCCAGCAGGACGGAGTATGGCTACACCTTC
few,TRBJ2-5,TRBV20-1,NA,CSAKGHIQETQYF,TGCAGTGCTAAGGGACATATCCAAGAGACCCAGTACTTC
many,TRBJ2-1,TRBV29-1,TRBD1,CSAGGTGFNEQFF,TGCAGCGCAGGCGGGACAGGCTTCAATGAGCAGTTCTTC
many,TRBJ2-3,TRBV29-1,TRBD1,CSVGADRGADTQYF,TGCAGCGTTGGGGCCGACAGGGGAGCAGATACGCAGTATTTT
many,TRBJ2-5,TRBV11-3,TRBD2,CASSSPPGLAEETQYF,TGTGCCAGCAGCTCGCCCCCGGGACTAGCTGAAGAGACCCAGTACTTC
many,TRBJ1-1,TRBV6-6,TRBD1,CASSYSGQGAVNTEAFF,TGTGCCAGCAGTTACTCGGGGCAGGGGGCGGTGAACACTGAAGCTTTCTTT
many,TRBJ2-3,TRBV20-1,TRBD2,CSAEGSLAGGLTDTQYF,TGCAGTGCCGAAGGTTCTCTTGCGGGAGGACTCACAGATACGCAGTATTTT
many,TRBJ1-1,TRBV29-1,NA,CSVRPTVNTEAFF,TGCAGCGTCCGACCGACAGTTAACACTGAAGCTTTCTTT
many,TRBJ2-4,TRBV7-2,NA,CASSLTPSSGAGYF,TGTGCCAGCAGCTTAACCCCTTCAAGTGGGGCCGGGTACTTC
many,TRBJ1-2,TRBV20-1,NA,CSARDTEGANYGYTF,TGCAGTGCAAGGGACACCGAGGGTGCTAACTATGGCTACACCTTC
many,TRBJ1-5,TRBV7-9,NA,CASGRGGSNQPQHF,TGTGCCAGCGGAAGGGGAGGAAGCAATCAGCCCCAGCATTTT
many,TRBJ1-1,TRBV12-3/TRBV12-4,NA,CASSMVGNTEAFF,TGTGCCAGCAGTATGGTTGGGAACACTGAAGCTTTCTTT
many,TRBJ1-1,TRBV25-1,TRBD1,CASSEYRTGGVTEAFF,TGTGCCAGCAGTGAATACCGGACAGGGGGAGTGACTGAAGCTTTCTTT